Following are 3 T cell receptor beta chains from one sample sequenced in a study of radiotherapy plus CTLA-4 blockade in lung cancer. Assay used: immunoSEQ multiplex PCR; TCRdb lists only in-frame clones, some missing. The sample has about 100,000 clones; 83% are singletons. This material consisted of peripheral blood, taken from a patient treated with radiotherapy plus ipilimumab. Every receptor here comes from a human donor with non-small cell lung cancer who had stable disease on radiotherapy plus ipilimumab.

CDR3 sequence (DNA): TGTGCCAGCAGTCGGGCCGCCGCCTACGAGCAGTACTTC. Residues: CASSRAAAYEQYF. This chain joins TRBV2 and TRBJ2-7, with D unclear. Germline V gene sequence: CDR1 SNHLY, CDR2 FYNNEI. The CDR3 extends over 13 amino acids. The V end lost 5 bases, the J end lost 2 bases, and 10 bases lay between the germline ends.

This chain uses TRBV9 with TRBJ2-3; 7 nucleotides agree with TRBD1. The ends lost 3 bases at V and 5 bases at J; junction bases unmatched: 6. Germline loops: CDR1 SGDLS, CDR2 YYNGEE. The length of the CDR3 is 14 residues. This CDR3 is CASSAGQAGDTQYF. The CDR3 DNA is TGTGCCAGCAGCGCCGGACAGGCGGGAGATACGCAGTATTTT.

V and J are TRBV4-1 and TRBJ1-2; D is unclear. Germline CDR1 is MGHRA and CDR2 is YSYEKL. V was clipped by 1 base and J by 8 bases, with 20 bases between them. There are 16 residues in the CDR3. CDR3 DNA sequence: TGCGCCAGCAGCCAAGCTGGATCGGGGATAACTTTGGGCTACACCTTC. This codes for CASSQAGSGITLGYTF.